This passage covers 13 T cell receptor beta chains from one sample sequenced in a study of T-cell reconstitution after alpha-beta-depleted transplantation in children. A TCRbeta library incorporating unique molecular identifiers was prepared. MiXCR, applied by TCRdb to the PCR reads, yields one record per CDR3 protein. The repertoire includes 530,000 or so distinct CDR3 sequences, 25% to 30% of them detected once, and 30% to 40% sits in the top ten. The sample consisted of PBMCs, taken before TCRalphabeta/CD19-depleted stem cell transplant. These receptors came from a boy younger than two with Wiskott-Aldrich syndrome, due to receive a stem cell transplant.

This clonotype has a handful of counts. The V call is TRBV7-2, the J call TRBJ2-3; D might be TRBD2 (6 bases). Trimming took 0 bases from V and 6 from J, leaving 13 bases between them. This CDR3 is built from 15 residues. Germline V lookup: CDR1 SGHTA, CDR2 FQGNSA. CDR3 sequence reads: CASSLAGGWGDTQYF. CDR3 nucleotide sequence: TGTGCCAGCAGCTTAGCGGGAGGATGGGGGGATACGCAGTATTTT.

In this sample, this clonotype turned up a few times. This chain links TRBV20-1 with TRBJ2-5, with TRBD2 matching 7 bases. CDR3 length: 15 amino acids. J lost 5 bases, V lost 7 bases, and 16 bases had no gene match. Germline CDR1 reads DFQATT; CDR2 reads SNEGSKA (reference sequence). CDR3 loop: CSGIRAGKNLETQYF. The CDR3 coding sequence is TGCAGTGGGATTAGAGCGGGAAAAAATTTGGAGACCCAGTACTTC.

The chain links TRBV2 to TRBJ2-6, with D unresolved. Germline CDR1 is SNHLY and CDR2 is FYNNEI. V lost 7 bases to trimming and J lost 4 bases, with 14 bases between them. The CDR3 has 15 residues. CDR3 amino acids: CASTADSKGANVLTF. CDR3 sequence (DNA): TGTGCCAGCACAGCCGATTCGAAGGGGGCCAACGTCCTGACTTTC. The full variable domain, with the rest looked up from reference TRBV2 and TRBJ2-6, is EPEVTQTPSHQVTQMGQEVILRCVPISNHLYFYWYRQILGQKVEFLVSFYNNEISEKSEIFDDQFSVERPDGSNFTLKIRSTKLEDSAMYFCASTADSKGANVLTFGAGSRLTVL.

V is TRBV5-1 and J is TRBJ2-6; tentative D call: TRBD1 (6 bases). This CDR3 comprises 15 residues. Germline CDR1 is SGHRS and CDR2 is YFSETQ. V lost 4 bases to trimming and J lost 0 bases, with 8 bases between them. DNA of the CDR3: TGCGCCAGCAGCGCGGACAGCTCTGGGGCCAACGTCCTGACTTTC. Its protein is CASSADSSGANVLTF.

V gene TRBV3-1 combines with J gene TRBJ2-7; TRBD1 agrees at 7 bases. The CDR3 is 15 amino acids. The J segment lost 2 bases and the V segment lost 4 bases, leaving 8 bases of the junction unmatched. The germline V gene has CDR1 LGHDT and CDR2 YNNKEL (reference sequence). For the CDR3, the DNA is TGTGCCAGCAGCCCACTCGGACAGGCCCCCTACGAGCAGTACTTC. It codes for CASSPLGQAPYEQYF.

In DNA form, the CDR3 reads TGCAGTGCTAGAGTCGGACCTGGCCGAGAGACCCAGTACTTC. The encoded protein is CSARVGPGRETQYF. The rearrangement joins TRBV20-1 to TRBJ2-5; D is uncertain. The germline gives CDR1 DFQATT, CDR2 SNEGSKA (reference sequence). V was cut by 1 base and J by 4 bases, with 13 bases left in between. The CDR3 contains 14 residues.

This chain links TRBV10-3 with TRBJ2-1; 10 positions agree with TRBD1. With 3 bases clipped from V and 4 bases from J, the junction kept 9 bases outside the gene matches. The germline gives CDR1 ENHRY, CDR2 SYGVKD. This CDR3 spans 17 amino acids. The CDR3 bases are TGTGCCATCAGTGACCTCCTGACAGGGGGCTTGTACAATGAGCAGTTCTTC. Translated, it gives CAISDLLTGGLYNEQFF.

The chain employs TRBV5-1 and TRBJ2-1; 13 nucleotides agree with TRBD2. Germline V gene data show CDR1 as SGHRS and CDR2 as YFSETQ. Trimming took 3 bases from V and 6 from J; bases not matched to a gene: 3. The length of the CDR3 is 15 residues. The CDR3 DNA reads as TGCGCCAGCAGCTCGGGACTAGCGGGGTTCAATGAGCAGTTCTTC. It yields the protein CASSSGLAGFNEQFF.

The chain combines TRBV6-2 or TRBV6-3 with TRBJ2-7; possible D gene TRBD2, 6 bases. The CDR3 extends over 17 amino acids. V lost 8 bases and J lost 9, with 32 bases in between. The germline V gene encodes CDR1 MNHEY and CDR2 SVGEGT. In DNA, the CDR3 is TGTGCCAGCTCCCTACACGGGACTCGGCCGTCACTACGAGGGCAGTACTTC. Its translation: CASSLHGTRPSLRGQYF.

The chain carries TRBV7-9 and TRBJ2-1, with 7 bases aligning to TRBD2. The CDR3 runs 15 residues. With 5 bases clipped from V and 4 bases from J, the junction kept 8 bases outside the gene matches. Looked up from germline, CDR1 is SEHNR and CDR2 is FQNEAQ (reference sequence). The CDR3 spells CASSSGIGGYNEQFF. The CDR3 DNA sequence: TGTGCCAGCAGCAGCGGGATCGGGGGGTACAATGAGCAGTTCTTC.

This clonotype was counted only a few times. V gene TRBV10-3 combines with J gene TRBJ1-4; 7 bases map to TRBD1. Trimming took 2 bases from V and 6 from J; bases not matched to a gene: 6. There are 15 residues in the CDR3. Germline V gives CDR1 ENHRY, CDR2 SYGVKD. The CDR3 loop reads CAISEGQVGDEKLFF. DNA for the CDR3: TGTGCCATCAGTGAGGGACAGGTCGGGGATGAAAAACTGTTTTTT.

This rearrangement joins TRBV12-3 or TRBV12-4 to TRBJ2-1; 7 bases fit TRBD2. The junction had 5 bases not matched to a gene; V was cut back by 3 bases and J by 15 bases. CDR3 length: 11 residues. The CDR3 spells CASSFSGERFF. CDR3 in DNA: TGTGCCAGCAGTTTCAGCGGGGAACGGTTCTTC.

DNA of the CDR3: TGTGCCAGCAGCGAACGGACTAGCGACACAGATACGCAGTATTTT. Translated, it gives CASSERTSDTDTQYF. The chain has TRBV7-1 and TRBJ2-3, with 9 nucleotides matching TRBD2. TRBV7-1 is classed as an ORF, of uncertain function. The CDR3 runs 15 residues. Trimming cost V 5 bases and J 2 bases; bases outside gene matches: 5.